Listed here are 7 T cell receptor beta chains from one sample, sequenced in a study of T cell responses to AZD1222 COVID-19 vaccine. Data came from immunoSEQ multiplex PCR; TCRdb stores just in-frame clones and leaves some out. The repertoire has about 180,000 clones, more than 75% of them found once; the top ten carry roughly a quarter. Source: peripheral blood, taken 28 days after the second AZD1222 dose. The receptors stem from an adult who received the AZD1222 COVID-19 vaccine.

The chain uses TRBV14 and TRBJ1-1; D is perhaps TRBD1 (5 bases). Germline V gene lookup returns CDR1 SGHDN and CDR2 FVKESK. CDR3 length equals 14 residues. The V gene lost 4 bases and the J gene lost 1 base, with 10 bases spanning the gap. The CDR3 region is CASSLTGENTEAFF. DNA of the CDR3: TGTGCCAGCAGCCTCACAGGAGAGAACACTGAAGCTTTCTTT. The variable domain in full, with the rest retrieved from reference TRBV14 and TRBJ1-1, is EAGVTQFPSHSVIEKGQTVTLRCDPISGHDNLYWYRRVMGKEIKFLLHFVKESKQDESGMPNNRFLAERTGGTYSTLKVQPAELEDSGVYFCASSLTGENTEAFFGQGTRLTVV.

This clone has just a few counts. The chain links TRBV5-1 to TRBJ2-2; tentatively, D is TRBD1 (5 bases). Germline V gene data show CDR1 as SGHRS and CDR2 as YFSETQ. This CDR3 has 14 residues. V was clipped by 2 bases and J by 2 bases, with 7 bases between them. This chain's CDR3 is CASSFGQNTGELFF. CDR3 DNA: TGCGCCAGCAGCTTCGGACAAAACACCGGGGAGCTGTTTTTT. The full variable domain, with the rest looked up from reference TRBV5-1 and TRBJ2-2, is KAGVTQTPRYLIKTRGQQVTLSCSPISGHRSVSWYQQTPGQGLQFLFEYFSETQRNKGNFPGRFSGRQFSNSRSEMNVSTLELGDSALYLCASSFGQNTGELFFGEGSRLTVL.

V usage is TRBV7-2 and J usage is TRBJ2-5; D is undetermined. Germline assignment: CDR1 SGHTA and CDR2 FQGNSA. The V end was cut by 8 bases, the J end by 0 bases, with 13 bases between. The CDR3 runs 14 residues. The CDR3 sequence is CASVADRYQETQYF. The CDR3 DNA follows: TGTGCCAGCGTGGCGGACCGGTACCAAGAGACCCAGTACTTC.

DNA for the CDR3: TGTGCCAGCAGCCAAGAAAGGGGGTATGGCTACACCTTC. Translated: CASSQERGYGYTF. The chain has TRBV3-1 (or the pseudogene TRBV3-2) and TRBJ1-2, with D possibly being TRBD1 (6 bases). The V and J ends lost 0 bases and 5 bases respectively, with 7 bases between them. Germline V gene data show CDR1 as LGHDT and CDR2 as YNNKEL (reference sequence). The CDR3 is 13 amino acids.

This sequence joins TRBV15 and TRBJ1-4; TRBD1 agrees at 9 bases. Germline CDR1 reads LNHNV; CDR2 reads YYDKDF (reference sequence). Losses at the gene ends were 2 bases for V and 8 bases for J; bases not matched to a gene: 15. CDR3 length: 18 amino acids. The CDR3 coding sequence is TGTGCCACCAGCAGACTTAGACAGGGGGATCGGGGAGAGGAAAAACTGTTTTTT. The encoded protein is CATSRLRQGDRGEEKLFF.

CDR3 in amino acids: CASSLDPYNEQFF. The CDR3, as DNA: TGTGCCAGCAGTTTGGACCCCTACAATGAGCAGTTCTTC. The chain joins TRBV6-5 to TRBJ2-1; D gene ambiguous. Germline CDR1 MNHEY, CDR2 SVGAGI. Trimming pared 4 bases from V and 2 bases from J, leaving 6 bases between. The CDR3 is 13 residues long.

V usage is TRBV5-4 and J usage is TRBJ2-7, with TRBD2 matching over 9 bases. Losses at the gene ends were 2 bases for V and 1 base for J; bases not matched to a gene: 4. The CDR3 is 15 residues long. The germline V gene has CDR1 SGHNT and CDR2 YYREEE (reference sequence). For the CDR3, the DNA is TGTGCCAGCAGCTTATATAGCGGGAGATCCTACGAGCAGTACTTC. Translating it yields CASSLYSGRSYEQYF.